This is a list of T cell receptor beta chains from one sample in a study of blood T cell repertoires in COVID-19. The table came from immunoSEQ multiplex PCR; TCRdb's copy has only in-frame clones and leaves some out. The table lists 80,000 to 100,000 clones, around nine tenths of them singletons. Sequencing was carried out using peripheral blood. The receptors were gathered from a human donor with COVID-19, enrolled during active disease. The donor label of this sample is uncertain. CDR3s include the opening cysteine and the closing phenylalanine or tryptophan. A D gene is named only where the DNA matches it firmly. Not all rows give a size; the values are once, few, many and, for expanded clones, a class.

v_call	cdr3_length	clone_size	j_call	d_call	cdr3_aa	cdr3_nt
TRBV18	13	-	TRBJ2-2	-	CASSGGDTGELFF	TGTGCCAGCTCAGGAGGAGACACCGGGGAGCTGTTTTTT
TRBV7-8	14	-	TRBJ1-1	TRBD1	CASSSDRGAGEAFF	TGTGCCAGCAGCTCGGACAGGGGAGCAGGTGAAGCTTTCTTT
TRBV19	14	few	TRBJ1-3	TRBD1	CASSDRGPGNTIYF	TGTGCCAGTTCTGACAGGGGGCCTGGAAACACCATATATTTT
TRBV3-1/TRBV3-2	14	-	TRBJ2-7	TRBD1	CASSPTDRAHEQYF	TGTGCCAGCAGCCCTACGGACAGGGCCCACGAGCAGTACTTC
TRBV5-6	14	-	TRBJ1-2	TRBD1	CASSWGQGAYGYTF	TGTGCCAGCAGCTGGGGACAGGGCGCGTATGGCTACACCTTC
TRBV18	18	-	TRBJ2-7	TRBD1	CASSLPGQGMGIGYEQYF	TGTGCCAGCTCCTTACCGGGACAGGGAATGGGAATTGGGTACGAGCAGTACTTC
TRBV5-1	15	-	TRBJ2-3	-	CASSLGGEGTDTQYF	TGCGCCAGCAGCTTGGGGGGAGAAGGTACAGATACGCAGTATTTT
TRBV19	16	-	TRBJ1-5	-	CASSIPGGGDNQPQHF	TGTGCCAGTAGTATACCCGGGGGAGGAGACAATCAGCCCCAGCATTTT
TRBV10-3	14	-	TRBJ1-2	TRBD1	CAISEGQGAVGYTF	TGTGCCATCAGTGAAGGACAGGGGGCGGTTGGCTACACCTTC
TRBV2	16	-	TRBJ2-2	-	CASSEAGLNWAGELFF	TGTGCCAGCAGTGAAGCGGGCCTAAACTGGGCCGGGGAGCTGTTTTTT
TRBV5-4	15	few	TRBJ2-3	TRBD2	CASSLAGGGKDTQYF	TGTGCCAGCAGCCTAGCGGGAGGCGGTAAAGATACGCAGTATTTT
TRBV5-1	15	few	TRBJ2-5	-	CASSLVAARQETQYF	TGCGCCAGCAGCTTGGTTGCCGCCCGGCAAGAGACCCAGTACTTC
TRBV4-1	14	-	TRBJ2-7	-	CASSQPTSSYEQYF	TGCGCCAGCAGCCAACCAACTTCTAGTTACGAGCAGTACTTC
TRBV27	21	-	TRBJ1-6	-	CASSLTPYRPILRSYNSPLHF	TGTGCCAGCAGTTTAACGCCCTACAGGCCCATCCTTCGCTCCTATAATTCACCCCTCCACTTT
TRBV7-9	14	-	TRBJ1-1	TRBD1	CASSLGQGETEAFF	TGTGCCAGCAGCTTAGGACAGGGGGAGACTGAAGCTTTCTTT
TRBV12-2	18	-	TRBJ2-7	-	CASRLRQPGTGSPYEQYF	TGTGCAAGTCGCTTACGCCAGCCGGGGACAGGGAGTCCCTACGAGCAGTACTTC
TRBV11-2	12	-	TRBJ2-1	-	CASKVPGGEQFF	TGTGCCAGCAAGGTACCAGGGGGGGAGCAGTTCTTC
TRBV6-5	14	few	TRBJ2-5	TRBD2	CASLAGVLGETQYF	TGTGCCAGCCTAGCGGGGGTCTTGGGTGAGACCCAGTACTTC
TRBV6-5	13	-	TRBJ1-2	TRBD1	CASSRTGTYGYTF	TGTGCCAGCAGTAGGACAGGGACCTATGGCTACACCTTC
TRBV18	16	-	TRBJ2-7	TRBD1	CASSLSPGTAAYEQYF	TGTGCCAGCTCACTATCTCCCGGGACAGCGGCCTACGAGCAGTACTTC
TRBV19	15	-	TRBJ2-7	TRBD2	CASSKSGVYSYEQYF	TGTGCCAGTAGTAAAAGCGGGGTCTACTCCTACGAGCAGTACTTC
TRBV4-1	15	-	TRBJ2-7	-	CASSPQGFRSGEQYF	TGCGCCAGCAGCCCCCAGGGTTTTCGTTCGGGCGAGCAGTACTTC
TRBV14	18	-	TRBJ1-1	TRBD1	CASSLIRRGARGYTEAFF	TGTGCCAGCAGCCTCATAAGAAGGGGGGCCAGGGGGTACACTGAAGCTTTCTTT
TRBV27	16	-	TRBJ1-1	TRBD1	CASSLGPGGMRTEAFF	TGTGCCAGCAGTTTAGGGCCAGGGGGCATGAGGACTGAAGCTTTCTTT
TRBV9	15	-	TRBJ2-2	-	CASSPDSRNTGELFF	TGTGCCAGCAGCCCTGACAGTAGGAACACCGGGGAGCTGTTTTTT
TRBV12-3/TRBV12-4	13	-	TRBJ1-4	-	CASSWGVGEKLFF	TGTGCCAGCAGTTGGGGGGTCGGAGAAAAACTGTTTTTT
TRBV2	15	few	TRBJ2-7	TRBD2	CASQLIAGEIDEQYF	TGTGCCAGCCAGCTTATAGCGGGGGAGATCGACGAGCAGTACTTC
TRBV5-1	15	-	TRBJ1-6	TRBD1	CASTAQGAGDSPLHF	TGCGCCAGCACCGCGCAGGGGGCAGGCGATTCACCCCTCCACTTT
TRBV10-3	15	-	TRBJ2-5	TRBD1	CAISGGQGYQETQYF	TGTGCCATCAGTGGGGGACAGGGATATCAAGAGACCCAGTACTTC
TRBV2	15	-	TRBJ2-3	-	CASSPTGGYTDTQYF	TGTGCCAGCAGTCCCACTGGCGGGTACACAGATACGCAGTATTTT
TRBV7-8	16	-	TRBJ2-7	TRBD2	CASSSSGTSGDREQYF	TGTGCCAGCAGCTCGAGCGGGACTAGCGGCGACCGGGAGCAGTACTTC
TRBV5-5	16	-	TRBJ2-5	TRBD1	CASSLAGTGVQETQYF	TGTGCCAGCAGCTTGGCCGGGACAGGGGTGCAAGAGACCCAGTACTTC
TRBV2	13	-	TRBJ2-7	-	CATLQGASYEQYF	TGTGCCACCCTACAGGGAGCATCCTACGAGCAGTACTTC
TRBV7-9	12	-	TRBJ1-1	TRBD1	CASSTRTGGGFF	TGTGCCAGCAGCACGCGGACAGGTGGGGGATTCTTT
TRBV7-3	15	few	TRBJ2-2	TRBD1	CASSLDRGSTGELFF	TGTGCCAGCAGCTTGGACAGGGGATCCACCGGGGAGCTGTTTTTT
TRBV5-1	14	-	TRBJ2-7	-	CASSGGLGPAEQYF	TGCGCCAGCAGCGGGGGACTGGGGCCCGCCGAGCAGTACTTC
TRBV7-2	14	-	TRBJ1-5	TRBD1	CASSSQGGNQPQHF	TGTGCCAGCAGCTCGCAGGGGGGAAATCAGCCCCAGCATTTT
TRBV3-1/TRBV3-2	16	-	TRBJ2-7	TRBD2	CASSQGPGLAYHEQYF	TGTGCCAGCAGCCAGGGACCGGGACTAGCGTATCACGAGCAGTACTTC
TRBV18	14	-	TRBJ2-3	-	CASSPPSSTDTQYF	TGTGCCAGCTCACCACCCAGTAGCACAGATACGCAGTATTTT
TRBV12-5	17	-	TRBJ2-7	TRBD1	CASGLSSGQGRSYEQYF	TGTGCTAGTGGTTTGTCATCCGGACAGGGGCGATCCTACGAGCAGTACTTC
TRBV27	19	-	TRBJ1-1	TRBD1	CASRTGTGGAEALNTEAFF	TGTGCCAGCAGAACCGGGACAGGGGGCGCGGAAGCCCTGAACACTGAAGCTTTCTTT
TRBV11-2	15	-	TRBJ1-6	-	CASRRFSGSYSPLHF	TGTGCCTCCCGACGTTTTAGCGGGTCGTATTCACCCCTCCACTTT